This T cell receptor beta chain was captured by sequencing in a study of blood T cell repertoires in COVID-19. About the study: Sources were T cells, B-cell-depleted T cells, or PBMCs; the material itself was cDNA or gDNA.

TCRdb's table, derived via immunoSEQ multiplex PCR, lists solely in-frame clones and lacks some. The repertoire holds some 80,000 clones, with about 83% as singletons. CDR3 size: 16 residues. The germline V gene has CDR1 MDHEN and CDR2 SYDVKM. Trimming cost V 4 bases and J 2 bases, with 17 bases left between them. Input material: peripheral blood. The sequence was collected from a woman of 80 years or more with active or convalescent COVID-19. V and J are TRBV28 and TRBJ1-2; weak D call: TRBD1 (6 bases). CDR3 DNA sequence: TGTGCCAGCAGTTGGGGGGGGCGAGGAGCAAACTATGGCTACACCTTC. Protein product: CASSWGGRGANYGYTF.